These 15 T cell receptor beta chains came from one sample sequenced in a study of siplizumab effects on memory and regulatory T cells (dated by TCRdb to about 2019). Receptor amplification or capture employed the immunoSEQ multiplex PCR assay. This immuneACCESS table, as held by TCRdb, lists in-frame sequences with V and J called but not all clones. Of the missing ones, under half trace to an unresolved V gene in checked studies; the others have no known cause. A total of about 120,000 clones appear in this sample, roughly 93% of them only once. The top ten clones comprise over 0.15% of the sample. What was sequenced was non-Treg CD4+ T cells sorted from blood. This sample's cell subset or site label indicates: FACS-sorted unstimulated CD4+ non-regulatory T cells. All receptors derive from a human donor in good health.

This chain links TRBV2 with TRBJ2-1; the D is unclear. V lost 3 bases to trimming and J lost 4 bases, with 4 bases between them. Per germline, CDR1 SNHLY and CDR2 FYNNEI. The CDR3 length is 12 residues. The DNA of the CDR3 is TGTGCCAGCAGTGACCAATACAATGAGCAGTTCTTC. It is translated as CASSDQYNEQFF.

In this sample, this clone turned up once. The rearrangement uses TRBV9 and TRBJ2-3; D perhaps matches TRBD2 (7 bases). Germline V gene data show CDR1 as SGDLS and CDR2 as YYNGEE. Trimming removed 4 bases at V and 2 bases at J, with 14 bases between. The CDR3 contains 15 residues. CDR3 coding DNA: TGTGCCAGCAGCCCCCGGGCGGGGGCCACAGATACGCAGTATTTT. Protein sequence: CASSPRAGATDTQYF.

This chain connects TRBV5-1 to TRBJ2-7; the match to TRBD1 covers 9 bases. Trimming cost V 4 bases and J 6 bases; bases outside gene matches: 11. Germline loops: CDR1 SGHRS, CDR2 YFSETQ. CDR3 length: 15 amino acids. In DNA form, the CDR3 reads TGCGCCAGCAGCCCTTCCGGGACAGGGTTAAGCGAGCAGTACTTC. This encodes CASSPSGTGLSEQYF.

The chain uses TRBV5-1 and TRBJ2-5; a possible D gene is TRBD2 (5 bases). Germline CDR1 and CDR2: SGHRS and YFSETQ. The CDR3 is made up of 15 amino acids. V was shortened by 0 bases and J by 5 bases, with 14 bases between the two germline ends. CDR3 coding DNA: TGCGCCAGCAGCTTGGAGAGGGCGGGTTGGGAGACCCAGTACTTC. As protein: CASSLERAGWETQYF. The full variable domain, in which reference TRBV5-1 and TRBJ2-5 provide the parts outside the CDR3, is KAGVTQTPRYLIKTRGQQVTLSCSPISGHRSVSWYQQTPGQGLQFLFEYFSETQRNKGNFPGRFSGRQFSNSRSEMNVSTLELGDSALYLCASSLERAGWETQYFGPGTRLLVL.

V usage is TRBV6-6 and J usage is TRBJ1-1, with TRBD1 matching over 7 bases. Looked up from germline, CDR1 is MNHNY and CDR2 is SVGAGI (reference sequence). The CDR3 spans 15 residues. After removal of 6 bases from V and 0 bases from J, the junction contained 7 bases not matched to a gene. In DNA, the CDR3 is TGTGCCAGCAGGGACAGGAGAAGTTTGAACACTGAAGCTTTCTTT. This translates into CASRDRRSLNTEAFF.

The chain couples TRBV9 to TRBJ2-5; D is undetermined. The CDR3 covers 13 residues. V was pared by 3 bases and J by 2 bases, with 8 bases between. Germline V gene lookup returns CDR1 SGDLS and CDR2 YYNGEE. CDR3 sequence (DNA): TGTGCCAGCAGCGCTCGCATTCAAGAGACCCAGTACTTC. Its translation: CASSARIQETQYF.

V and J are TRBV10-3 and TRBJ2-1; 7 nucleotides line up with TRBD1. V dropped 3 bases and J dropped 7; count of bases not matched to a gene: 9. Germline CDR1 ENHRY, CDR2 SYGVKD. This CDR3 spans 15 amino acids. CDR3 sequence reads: CAISEYTGAHNEQFF. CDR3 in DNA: TGTGCCATCAGTGAATATACAGGGGCGCATAATGAGCAGTTCTTC.

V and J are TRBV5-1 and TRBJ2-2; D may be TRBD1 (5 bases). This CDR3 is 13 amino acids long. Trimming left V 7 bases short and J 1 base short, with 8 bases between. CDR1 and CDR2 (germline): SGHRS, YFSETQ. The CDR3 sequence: CASGAQNTGELFF. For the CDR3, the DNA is TGCGCCAGCGGGGCCCAGAACACCGGGGAGCTGTTTTTT.

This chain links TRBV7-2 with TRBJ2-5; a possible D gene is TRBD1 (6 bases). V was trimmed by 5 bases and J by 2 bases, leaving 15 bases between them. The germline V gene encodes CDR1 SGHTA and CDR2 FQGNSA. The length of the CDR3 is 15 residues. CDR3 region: CASSPRRTGQETQYF. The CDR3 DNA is TGTGCCAGCAGCCCCCGCCGAACAGGGCAAGAGACCCAGTACTTC.

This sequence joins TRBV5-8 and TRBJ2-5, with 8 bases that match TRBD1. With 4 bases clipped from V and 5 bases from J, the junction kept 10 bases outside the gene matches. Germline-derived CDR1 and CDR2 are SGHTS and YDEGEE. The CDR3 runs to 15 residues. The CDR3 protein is CASSLRQGLSETQYF. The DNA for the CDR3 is TGTGCCAGCAGCCTACGACAGGGGCTATCGGAGACCCAGTACTTC.

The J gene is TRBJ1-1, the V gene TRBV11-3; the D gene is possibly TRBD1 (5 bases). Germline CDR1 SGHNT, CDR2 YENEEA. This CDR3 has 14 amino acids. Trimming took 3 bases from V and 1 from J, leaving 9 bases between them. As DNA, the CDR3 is TGTGCCAGCAGCTTTAGGGGTCAGAACACTGAAGCTTTCTTT. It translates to CASSFRGQNTEAFF.

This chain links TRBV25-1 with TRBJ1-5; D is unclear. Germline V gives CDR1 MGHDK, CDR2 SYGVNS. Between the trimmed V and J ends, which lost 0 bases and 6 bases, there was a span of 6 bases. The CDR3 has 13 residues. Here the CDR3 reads CASSEYKGQPQHF. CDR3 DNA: TGTGCCAGCAGTGAATATAAGGGTCAGCCCCAGCATTTT.

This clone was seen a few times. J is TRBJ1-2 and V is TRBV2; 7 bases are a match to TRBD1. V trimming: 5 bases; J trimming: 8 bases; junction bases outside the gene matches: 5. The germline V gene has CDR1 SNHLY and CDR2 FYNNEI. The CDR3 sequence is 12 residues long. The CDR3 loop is CASSLRDRGYTF. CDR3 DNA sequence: TGTGCCAGCAGTCTACGGGACAGAGGCTACACCTTC.

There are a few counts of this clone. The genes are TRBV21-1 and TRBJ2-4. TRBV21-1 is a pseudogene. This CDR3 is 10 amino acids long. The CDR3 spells CASTGGVQYF. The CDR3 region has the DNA TGTGCCAGCACTGGGGGAGTTCAGTACTTC.

CDR3 amino acids: CAGGSRTEAFF. For the CDR3, the DNA is TGTGCCGGGGGGTCGAGAACTGAAGCTTTCTTT. This sequence joins TRBV28 and TRBJ1-1; D perhaps matches TRBD1 (5 bases). The CDR3 covers 11 residues. The V gene's germline CDR1 is MDHEN and CDR2 SYDVKM. Trimming cost V 11 bases and J 5 bases, with 12 bases left between them.